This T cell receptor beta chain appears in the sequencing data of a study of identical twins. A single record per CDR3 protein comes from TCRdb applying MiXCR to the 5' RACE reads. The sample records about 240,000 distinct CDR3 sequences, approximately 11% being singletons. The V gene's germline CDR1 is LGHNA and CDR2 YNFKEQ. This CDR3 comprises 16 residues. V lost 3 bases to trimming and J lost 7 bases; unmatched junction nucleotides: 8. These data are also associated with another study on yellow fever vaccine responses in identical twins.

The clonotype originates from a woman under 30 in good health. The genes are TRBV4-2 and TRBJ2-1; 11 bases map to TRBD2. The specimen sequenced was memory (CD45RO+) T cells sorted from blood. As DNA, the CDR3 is TGTGCCAGCAGCCAGGGGGGGACTAGCGGACTAAATGAGCAGTTCTTC. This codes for CASSQGGTSGLNEQFF.